The T cell receptor beta chain under discussion was sequenced for a study of cytomegalovirus exposure and HLA in healthy donors. Findings and limits, study-wide: A classifier reportedly called cytomegalovirus status with high sensitivity and specificity. Presence/absence analysis assumed near-uniform sequencing depth across donors.

These donors counted as nominally healthy when sampled, but unrecorded immune exposures were likely. PCR involved 60 Vbeta and 13 Jbeta primers. TCRdb keeps only in-frame clones here, not all; method: immunoSEQ multiplex PCR. The table has about 97,000 clones, about three quarters seen once. The CDR3 length is 15 residues. Looked up from germline, CDR1 is SNHLY and CDR2 is FYNNEI. V shed 0 bases, J shed 3 bases, and the junction held 3 bases outside the gene matches. Comment on this clone: Its target is unknown.

The TCR sequence derives from a man aged 35 to 55 in good health and CMV-seronegative. V is TRBV2 and J is TRBJ2-7; 9 nucleotides agree with TRBD1. Material for sequencing was PBMCs. The CDR3 loop is CASSEAGQGGYEQYF. In DNA, the CDR3 is TGTGCCAGCAGTGAAGCGGGACAGGGTGGCTACGAGCAGTACTTC. The full variable domain, in which reference TRBV2 and TRBJ2-7 provide the parts outside the CDR3, is EPEVTQTPSHQVTQMGQEVILRCVPISNHLYFYWYRQILGQKVEFLVSFYNNEISEKSEIFDDQFSVERPDGSNFTLKIRSTKLEDSAMYFCASSEAGQGGYEQYFGPGTRLTVT.